The following is a TCR beta chain sequence with its context. The clone's antigen remains unknown. No clone much larger than this one lies a single base away; base qualities are absent. TCRbeta CDR3 regions were amplified from genomic DNA by means of the immunoSEQ Assay, a bias-controlled multiplex PCR. Under the source paper's analysis protocol: The number of nucleated cells in each sample was estimated from the amplification of reference gene primers within the assay. To quantify the absolute abundance of each unique TCRbeta CDR3 rearrangement, sequence reads were collapsed and filtered. For each sample, productive Simpson clonality was calculated as the square root of Simpson's diversity index over productive rearrangements. This immuneACCESS table, as held by TCRdb, lists in-frame sequences with V and J called but not all clones. Of the missing ones, under half trace to an unresolved V gene in checked studies; the others have no known cause. V, J and clone size were drawn from that table, and D and trimming were deduced from the DNA. The sample records about 24,000 clones, around 89% of which are singletons. The ten biggest clones cover 9.7% of the sample.

This sample is part of a study of blood T cell repertoires in COVID-19 (dated by TCRdb to 2018 to 2021). A note on the overall study: Samples from collaborators originated in the United States, Italy and Spain and spanned both the acute and convalescent phases of COVID-19. The samples were drawn from two sources: the first 160 participants of the ongoing ImmuneRACE study, and 950 to 1,500 subjects contributed by 6 global collaborators. A de-identified subject ID, COVID-19 status, age in years and sex were almost always included in the sample metadata. The repertoires were made available in a free public database intended to serve as a resource for research on the immune response to SARS-CoV-2. HLA class I and class II types, where available, came from metadata supplied by the sample provider rather than from assay-based typing. The prospective study material was composed of cDNA or gDNA derived from T cells, B-cell-depleted T cells, or PBMCs. Subjects who had been exposed to COVID-19, were actively infected with it, or had recovered from it provided the deeply sampled blood TCRbeta repertoires that made up the dataset. Study-level results and caveats: The amount of clinical and demographic metadata varied by source and participant and was provided uncurated.

Here V drops 2 bases and J drops 5 bases, and the junction holds 6 bases not matched to any gene. Its CDR3 holds 16 amino acids, cysteine through phenylalanine. Only CDR3 DNA remains: 48 bases, in frame from the first base. As encoded in the germline V gene, CDR1 is MGHRA while CDR2 is YSYEKL. Whole blood was collected in K2EDTA tubes by collaborating institutions according to the institutions' own protocols. Collaborator samples were shipped for TCRbeta analysis as frozen whole blood, isolated PBMCs, or DNA extracted from either sample type. Here the chain combines TRBV4-1 and TRBJ2-4; 10 junctional bases match TRBD2. Sequences were obtained from peripheral blood. The TCR sequence derives from a man between 70 and 80 years old with acute or convalescent COVID-19. The sequenced DNA is TGCGCCAGCAGCCAACAGACTAGCGGGTGGGAAAACATTCAGTACTTC. It codes for CASSQQTSGWENIQYF.